This T cell receptor (beta chain) was profiled in a study of blood T cell repertoires in COVID-19. Across the whole study: The origin of the acute and convalescent COVID-19 samples was the United States, Italy and Spain. Nucleic acid was either cDNA or gDNA, and it came from T cells, B-cell-depleted T cells, or PBMCs.

The CDR3 is 15 amino acids. Looked up from germline, CDR1 is SGHRS and CDR2 is YFSETQ. J lost 4 bases, V lost 4 bases, and 8 bases had no gene match. Original handling: Reference gene primer amplification gave estimated nucleated cell counts. Sequencing used immunoSEQ multiplex PCR; TCRdb keeps in-frame clones, though not all of them. V, J and clone size are those of that table, while D and trimming were read from the DNA. The repertoire consists of about 200,000 clones, with less than 90% occurring once and the leading ten covering under 2%. The origin of this receptor is a man aged 40-49 years with active or convalescent COVID-19. The material sequenced was peripheral blood. The J gene is TRBJ1-5, the V gene TRBV5-1; 7 nucleotides line up with TRBD1. CDR3 nucleotides: TGCGCCAGCAGCCCGAATACAGGGGCAAATCAGCCCCAGCATTTT. Protein sequence: CASSPNTGANQPQHF.